This is a list of T cell receptor beta chains from one sample in a study of T cells in Graves' hyperthyroidism and ophthalmopathy. Via MiXCR, TCRdb re-called the multiplex PCR reads, giving one row per CDR3 protein. Of some 490,000 distinct CDR3 sequences listed, 22% were seen once; the top ten hold about 49%. Source material: blood. Source of these receptors: a woman in her seventies with Graves' ophthalmopathy. Both conserved end residues are part of each CDR3. The D gene is left open where the match is weak. Some rows mark clone size as missing; the rest say once, few, many or name a class of expanded clone.

TRBJ2-1 TRBV5-1 16 - - TGCGCCAGCAGCCTCTTTGCGGGTAGACCCTACAATGAGCAGTTCTTC CASSLFAGRPYNEQFF
TRBJ1-1 TRBV14 13 - - TGTGCCAGCAGCACTGGCCCGGGCACTGAAGCTTTCTTT CASSTGPGTEAFF
TRBJ2-1 TRBV7-3 13 few TRBD1 TGTGCCAGCAGCCAAAGGACAGGGGGACGGCAGTTCTTC CASSQRTGGRQFF
TRBJ2-5 TRBV28 15 - TRBD1 TGTGCCAGCAGGCCCACAGGGGGGAGGCAAGAGACCCAGTACTTC CASRPTGGRQETQYF
TRBJ2-3 TRBV7-9 15 - - TGTGCCAGCAGCTTAGGGGGGACCTACCCAGATACGCAGTATTTT CASSLGGTYPDTQYF
TRBJ2-1 TRBV20-1 15 few TRBD2 TGCAGTGCTGGCGGCGGACTAGCGGCCTACAATGAGCAGTTCTTC CSAGGGLAAYNEQFF
TRBJ1-1 TRBV3-1 11 - TRBD1 TGTGCCTGCCAGACAGGGGGAGAAGCTTTCTTT CACQTGGEAFF
TRBJ2-2 TRBV6-1 14 - - TGTGCCAGCAGTGGTAATCCGAACACCGGGGAGCTGTTTTTT CASSGNPNTGELFF
TRBJ2-2 TRBV24-1 15 - - TGTGCCACCAGTGAGAGCACCAGCGGCACCGGGGAGCTGTTTTTT CATSESTSGTGELFF
TRBJ2-3 TRBV5-4 14 once - TGTGCCAGCAACACGGAGGGGTCCACAGATACGCAGTATTTT CASNTEGSTDTQYF
TRBJ2-5 TRBV28 15 few - TGTGCCAGCAGTTTACGGGCAGGGATGGGAGAGACCCAGTACTTC CASSLRAGMGETQYF
TRBJ2-2 TRBV12-3/TRBV12-4 16 - - TGTGCCAGCAGTGCGCAGGTTGAATCGAACACCGGGGAGCTGTTTTTT CASSAQVESNTGELFF
TRBJ1-2 TRBV30 12 - - TGTGCCTGGAACCCCGGGTCGTCAGGCTACACCTTC CAWNPGSSGYTF
TRBJ2-3 TRBV9 14 few TRBD2 TGTGCCAGCAGCGTTAGCGGGAGAACAGATACGCAGTATTTT CASSVSGRTDTQYF
TRBJ2-2 TRBV28 15 few TRBD2 TGTGCCAGCAAAGGACTAGCGGGAGAAATCGGGGAGCTGTTTTTT CASKGLAGEIGELFF
TRBJ2-1 TRBV7-3 15 few - TGTGCCAGCAGCCTAGACACGAACTCCTACAATGAGCAGTTCTTC CASSLDTNSYNEQFF
TRBJ2-2 TRBV20-1 16 few TRBD2 TGCAGTGCTAGGATGAGACTAGCGGTTAACACCGGGGAGCTGTTTTTT CSARMRLAVNTGELFF
TRBJ1-2 TRBV19 17 few TRBD1 TGTGCCAGTAGCCCTCCGGGACAGGGAAAAACGGTCGAAGGCTACACCTTC CASSPPGQGKTVEGYTF
TRBJ1-5 TRBV6-1 14 - - TGTGCCAGCACCTCCCGGGAGACTTCCAGGCCCCAGCATTTT CASTSRETSRPQHF
TRBJ2-1 TRBV12-3/TRBV12-4 13 - - TGTGCCAGCCAGAGGGAGGGGGACAATGAGCAGTTCTTC CASQREGDNEQFF
TRBJ2-7 TRBV25-1 15 - - TGTGCCAGCAGTCCTACTACAGGGTCGTTAAGCGAGCAGTACTTC CASSPTTGSLSEQYF
TRBJ2-3 TRBV6-5 14 few TRBD1 TGTGCCAGCAGTTATGGACAGGTCGGAGATACGCAGTATTTT CASSYGQVGDTQYF
TRBJ2-1 TRBV5-6 16 - TRBD1 TGTGCCAGCAGCAGCGGGGACAGGGCCTTTAACAATGAGCAGTTCTTC CASSSGDRAFNNEQFF
TRBJ1-5 TRBV12-3/TRBV12-4 13 - - TGTGCCAGCAGTTTATCGACCTCCGACCCCCAGCATTTT CASSLSTSDPQHF
TRBJ1-1 TRBV7-8 12 - - TGTGCCAGCAGCTTAGCCTCGTCTGAAGCTTTCTTT CASSLASSEAFF
TRBJ2-2 TRBV27 12 - - TGTGCCAGCAGCTCCGTGAGCGGGGAGCTGTTTTTT CASSSVSGELFF
TRBJ1-2 TRBV2 14 few - TGTGCCAGCAGGGCACGGGGGGTGTACTATGGCTACACCTTC CASRARGVYYGYTF
TRBJ2-1 TRBV28 15 many - TGTGCCAGCAGCCTTCCGACGGGATCCTACAATGAGCAGTTCTTC CASSLPTGSYNEQFF
TRBJ1-1 TRBV12-3/TRBV12-4 13 many - TGTGCCAGCAGGCCGGGACAACTCACTGAAGCTTTCTTT CASRPGQLTEAFF
TRBJ2-1 TRBV27 17 few - TGTGCCAGCAGTTTATCGACGAGGTTGACCCACGGCAATGAGCAGTTCTTC CASSLSTRLTHGNEQFF
TRBJ1-2 TRBV7-2 13 - - TGTGCCAGCAGCTCCCCTCCTTTCTATGGCTACACCTTC CASSSPPFYGYTF
TRBJ1-1 TRBV6-5 12 many - TGTGCCAGCAGTTACGATAGGCCTGAAGCTTTCTTT CASSYDRPEAFF
TRBJ1-1 TRBV29-1 13 few - TGCAGCGTCCTGGGGTTGTCGAACACTGAAGCTTTCTTT CSVLGLSNTEAFF
TRBJ2-5 TRBV3-1 16 - TRBD2 TGTGCCAGCAGCCAAGGACTAGCGAGAGAGGTTGAGACCCAGTACTTC CASSQGLAREVETQYF
TRBJ2-3 TRBV14 13 - - TGTGCCAGCAGCATGAGGTTCTCAGATACGCAGTATTTT CASSMRFSDTQYF
TRBJ2-2 TRBV7-3 14 - - TGTGCCAGCAGTCAACAGGGCCCTATGGGAGAGCTGTTTTTT CASSQQGPMGELFF
TRBJ1-6 TRBV5-1 13 - - TGCGCCAGCAGCCTAGGGAGTAATTCACCCCTCCACTTT CASSLGSNSPLHF
TRBJ2-5 TRBV9 14 - - TGTGCCAGCAGCACTAGCAAAGGGCTTGAGACCCAGTACTTC CASSTSKGLETQYF
TRBJ2-1 TRBV20-1 12 once TRBD1 TGCAGTGGGACCGACAGGGGTGATGAGCAGTTCTTC CSGTDRGDEQFF
TRBJ2-1 TRBV20-1 15 - - TGCAGTGCTAGAGGTTGGAGCGGAGATGACAATGAGCAGTTCTTC CSARGWSGDDNEQFF
TRBJ2-1 TRBV6-1 13 - TRBD2 TGTGCCAGCAACTTAGCGGGACACAATGAGCAGTTCTTC CASNLAGHNEQFF
TRBJ1-1 TRBV6-5 19 few - TGTGCCAGCAGTACCTTTACCGGGACCAGACTATCGGCGAACACTGAAGCTTTCTTT CASSTFTGTRLSANTEAFF
TRBJ1-2 TRBV9 12 - - TGTGCCAGCAGCGTAGGAGGAGGCGGCTACACCTTC CASSVGGGGYTF
TRBJ2-5 TRBV7-9 14 few - TGTGCCAGCAGCTTATGGGCTAGTTTGGAGACCCAGTACTTC CASSLWASLETQYF
TRBJ2-1 TRBV6-2/TRBV6-3 13 once - TGTGCCAGCACACTCTCCCACTACAATGAGCAGTTCTTC CASTLSHYNEQFF
TRBJ2-3 TRBV7-2 16 many - TGTGCCAGCAGCTTAGGGCTAGTCGCCGGCACAGATACGCAGTATTTT CASSLGLVAGTDTQYF
TRBJ1-1 TRBV29-1 11 few - TGCAGCGTTGAAGTGAACACTGAAGCTTTCTTT CSVEVNTEAFF
TRBJ2-3 TRBV11-2 17 - - TGTGCCAGCAGCTTAGCATCCGGTTGGGGTATCACAGATACGCAGTATTTT CASSLASGWGITDTQYF
TRBJ1-4 TRBV12-3/TRBV12-4 16 many - TGTGCCAGCAGTTTCGGACTGACAGCAACTAATGAAAAACTGTTTTTT CASSFGLTATNEKLFF
TRBJ1-6 TRBV12-3/TRBV12-4 14 many - TGTGCCAGCAGCCCGACAAGTACTCTTTCACCCCTCCACTTT CASSPTSTLSPLHF
TRBJ2-6 TRBV6-1 16 - - TGTGCCAGCGGCCCACTCCGGGGGTCTGGGGCCAACGTCCTGACTTTC CASGPLRGSGANVLTF